This entry concerns a single T cell receptor (beta chain). The germline V gene has CDR1 LGHDT and CDR2 YNNKEL (reference sequence). CDR3 length: 15 residues. V was cut by 1 base and J by 1 base, with 10 bases left in between. This specimen belongs to a study of blood T cell repertoires in COVID-19. Study summary: The study drew acute and convalescent COVID-19 samples from the United States, Italy and Spain. Nucleic acid was either cDNA or gDNA, and it came from T cells, B-cell-depleted T cells, or PBMCs.

Authors' methods: Nucleated cell counts were estimated from reference gene primer amplification. Clones were read by immunoSEQ multiplex PCR, and TCRdb kept only the in-frame ones, dropping some. V and J calls plus clone size are reproduced from that table; the DNA served to infer D and trimming. Found here are some 150,000 clones, roughly 80% of them singletons; the top ten hold 9%. The sequence derives from a woman between 45 and 60 years old with active or convalescent COVID-19. The sample was peripheral blood. The chain recombines TRBV3-1 (or the pseudogene TRBV3-2) with TRBJ1-1; D is perhaps TRBD1 (6 bases). CDR3 region: CASSQALGGNTEAFF. The CDR3 region has the DNA TGTGCCAGCAGCCAAGCCTTAGGGGGGAACACTGAAGCTTTCTTT.